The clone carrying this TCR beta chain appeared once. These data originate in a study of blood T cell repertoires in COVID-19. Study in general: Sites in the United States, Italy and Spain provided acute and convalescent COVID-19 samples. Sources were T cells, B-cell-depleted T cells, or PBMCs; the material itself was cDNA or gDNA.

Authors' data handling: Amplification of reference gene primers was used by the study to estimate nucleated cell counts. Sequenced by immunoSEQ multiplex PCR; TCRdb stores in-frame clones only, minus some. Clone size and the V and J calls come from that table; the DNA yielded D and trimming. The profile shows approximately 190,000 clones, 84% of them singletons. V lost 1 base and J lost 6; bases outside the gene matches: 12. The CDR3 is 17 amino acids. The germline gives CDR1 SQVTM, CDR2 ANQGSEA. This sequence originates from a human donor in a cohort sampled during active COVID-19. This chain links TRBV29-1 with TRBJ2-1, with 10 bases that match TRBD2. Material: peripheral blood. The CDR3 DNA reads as TGCAGCGTTGAAGGTCTAGCGGGAGAGGGTAATTTCAATGAGCAGTTCTTC. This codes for CSVEGLAGEGNFNEQFF.